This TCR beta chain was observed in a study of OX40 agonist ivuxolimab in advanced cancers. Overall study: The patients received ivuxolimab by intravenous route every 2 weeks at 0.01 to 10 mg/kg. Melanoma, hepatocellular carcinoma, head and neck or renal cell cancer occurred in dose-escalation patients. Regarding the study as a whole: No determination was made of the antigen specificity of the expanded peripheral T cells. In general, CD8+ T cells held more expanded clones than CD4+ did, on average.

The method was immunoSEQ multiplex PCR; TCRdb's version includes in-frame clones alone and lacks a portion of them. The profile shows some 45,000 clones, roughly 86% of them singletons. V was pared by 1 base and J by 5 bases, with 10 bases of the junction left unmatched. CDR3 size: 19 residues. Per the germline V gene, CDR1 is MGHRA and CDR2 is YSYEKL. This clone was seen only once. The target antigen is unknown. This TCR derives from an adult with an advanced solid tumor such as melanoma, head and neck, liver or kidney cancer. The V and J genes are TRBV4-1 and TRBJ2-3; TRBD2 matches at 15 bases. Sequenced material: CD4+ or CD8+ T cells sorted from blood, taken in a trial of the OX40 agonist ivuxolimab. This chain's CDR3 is CASSQVPPGLAGGEDTQYF. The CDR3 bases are TGCGCCAGCAGCCAAGTCCCTCCGGGACTAGCGGGGGGTGAAGATACGCAGTATTTT.